Given below is one T cell receptor (beta chain) in context. What it binds is unknown. The data belong to a study of T cell repertoires in ileal Crohn's disease. About the study: Biopsies of inflamed ileum from the surgical specimen form M0 samples. Study-wide findings and caveats: High-frequency clones were more common in sorted CD8 than CD4 cells. Active smokers at surgery had more clonal expansions than non-smokers.

Time point described: inflamed ileum from the surgical specimen. Patients were adults with ileal or ileocolonic Crohn's disease needing resection. The CDR3 spans 14 residues. Germline loops: CDR1 SGHNT, CDR2 YYREEE (reference sequence). J was trimmed by 1 base and V by 4 bases; bases with no gene match: 3. The table came from immunoSEQ multiplex PCR; TCRdb's copy has only in-frame clones and leaves some out. The sample includes about 17,000 clones, about 76% seen only once; the top ten take roughly 4%. Sequenced: ileal tissue. This TCR came from an adult with Crohn's disease. This chain connects TRBV5-4 to TRBJ2-7; 9 bases fit TRBD1. The CDR3 region has the DNA TGTGCCAGCAGCGCCGGACAGGGGTCCTACGAGCAGTACTTC. This sequence encodes CASSAGQGSYEQYF.